A selection of T cell receptor beta chains follows, all from one sample in a study of T-cell memory formation after mild COVID-19. TCRdb reprocessed the 5' RACE reads via MiXCR and lists one record per CDR3 protein. The repertoire includes some 68,000 distinct CDR3 sequences, about a sixth of them detected once, and 31% sits in the top ten. The sample comprised PBMCs or a T cell subset sorted from them (not recorded which). These receptors were taken from an adult woman who had mild COVID-19 (a few samples of this study predate the infection). Cell type and time point are not known. Each CDR3 is given without its conserved first and last residue. Size tells how often a clone was seen (once, few, many) or the class of an expanded clone, and some rows leave it out.

TRBV5-6	TRBJ1-1	few	ASSWNRAVNTEAF
TRBV5-1	TRBJ2-7	NA	ASRGDFSASLYEQY
TRBV12-3/TRBV12-4	TRBJ1-2	many	ASSSDRATGT
TRBV20-1	TRBJ2-1	few	SALTGDARGNEQF
TRBV4-1	TRBJ2-7	few	ASSQEQGAGEQY
TRBV9	TRBJ1-1	NA	ASSPYSTPDEAF
TRBV5-4	TRBJ2-7	few	ASSLAGVTYEQY
TRBV2	TRBJ2-1	few	ASSGSTLGPVSWNEQF
TRBV27	TRBJ1-1	few	ASSFTQNTEAF
TRBV27	TRBJ2-3	NA	ASRVEGGGTDTQY